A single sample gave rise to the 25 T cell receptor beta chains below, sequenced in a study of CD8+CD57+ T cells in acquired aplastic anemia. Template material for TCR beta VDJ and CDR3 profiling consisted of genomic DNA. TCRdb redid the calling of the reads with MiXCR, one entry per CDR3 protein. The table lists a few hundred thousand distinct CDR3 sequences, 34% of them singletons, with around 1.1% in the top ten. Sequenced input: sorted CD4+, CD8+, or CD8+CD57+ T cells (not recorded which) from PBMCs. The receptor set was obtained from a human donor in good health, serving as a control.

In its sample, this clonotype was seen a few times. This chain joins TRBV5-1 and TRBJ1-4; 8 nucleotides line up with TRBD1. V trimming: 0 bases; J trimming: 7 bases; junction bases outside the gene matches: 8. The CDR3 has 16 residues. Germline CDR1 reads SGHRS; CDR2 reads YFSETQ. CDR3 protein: CASSLAGTGEGEKLFF. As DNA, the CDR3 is TGCGCCAGCAGCTTGGCCGGGACAGGAGAGGGTGAAAAACTGTTTTTT.

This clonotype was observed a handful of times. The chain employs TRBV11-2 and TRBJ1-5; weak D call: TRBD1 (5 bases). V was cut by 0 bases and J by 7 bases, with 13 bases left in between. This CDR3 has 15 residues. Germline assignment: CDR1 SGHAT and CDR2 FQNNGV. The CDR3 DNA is TGTGCCAGCAGCTTAGAGTCGGGCAGGGACCAGCCCCAGCATTTT. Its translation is CASSLESGRDQPQHF.

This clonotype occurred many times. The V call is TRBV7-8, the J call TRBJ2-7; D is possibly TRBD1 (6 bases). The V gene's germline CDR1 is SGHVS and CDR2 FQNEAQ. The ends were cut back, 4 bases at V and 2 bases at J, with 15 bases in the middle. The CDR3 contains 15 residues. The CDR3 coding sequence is TGTGCCAGCAGCTCATACAGGGATTTGACCTACGAGCAGTACTTC. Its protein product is CASSSYRDLTYEQYF.

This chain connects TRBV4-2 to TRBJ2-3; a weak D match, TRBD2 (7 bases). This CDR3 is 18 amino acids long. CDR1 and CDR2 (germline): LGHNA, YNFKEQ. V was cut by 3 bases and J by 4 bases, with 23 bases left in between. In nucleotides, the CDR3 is TGTGCCAGCAGCCATATCTCTAAGGCCGGGGGGCACGCAGATACGCAGTATTTT. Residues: CASSHISKAGGHADTQYF.

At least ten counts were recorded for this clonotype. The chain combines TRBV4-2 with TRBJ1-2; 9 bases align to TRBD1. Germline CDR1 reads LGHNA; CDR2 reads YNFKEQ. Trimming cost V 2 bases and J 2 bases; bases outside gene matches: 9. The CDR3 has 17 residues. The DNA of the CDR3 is TGTGCCAGCAGCCAAACTTCAACCGGGACAGGGAACTATGGCTACACCTTC. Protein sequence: CASSQTSTGTGNYGYTF.

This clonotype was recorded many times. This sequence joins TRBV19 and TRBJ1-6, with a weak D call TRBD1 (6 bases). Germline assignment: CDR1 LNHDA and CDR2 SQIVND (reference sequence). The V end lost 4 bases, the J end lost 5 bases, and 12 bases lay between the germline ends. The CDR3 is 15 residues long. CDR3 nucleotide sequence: TGTGCCAGTAGTACCCTCCGGACAGATAATTCACCCCTCCACTTT. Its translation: CASSTLRTDNSPLHF.

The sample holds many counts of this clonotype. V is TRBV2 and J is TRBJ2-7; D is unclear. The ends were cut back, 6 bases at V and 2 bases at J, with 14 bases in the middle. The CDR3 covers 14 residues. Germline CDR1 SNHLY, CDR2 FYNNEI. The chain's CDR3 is CASSAETDTYEQYF. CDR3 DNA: TGTGCCAGCAGCGCCGAGACGGATACCTACGAGCAGTACTTC.

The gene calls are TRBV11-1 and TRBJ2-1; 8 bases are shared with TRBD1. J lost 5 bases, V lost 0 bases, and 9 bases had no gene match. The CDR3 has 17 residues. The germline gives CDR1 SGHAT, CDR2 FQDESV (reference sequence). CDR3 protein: CASSLAGRQGWDNEQFF. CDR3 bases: TGTGCCAGCAGCTTAGCCGGTAGACAGGGGTGGGACAATGAGCAGTTCTTC.

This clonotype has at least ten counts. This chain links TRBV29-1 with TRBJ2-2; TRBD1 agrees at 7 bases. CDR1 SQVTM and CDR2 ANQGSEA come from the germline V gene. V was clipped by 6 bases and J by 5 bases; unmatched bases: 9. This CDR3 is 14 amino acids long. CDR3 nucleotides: TGCAGCGTCCCCGGGACAGTAAGAACCGGGGAGCTGTTTTTT. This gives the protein CSVPGTVRTGELFF.

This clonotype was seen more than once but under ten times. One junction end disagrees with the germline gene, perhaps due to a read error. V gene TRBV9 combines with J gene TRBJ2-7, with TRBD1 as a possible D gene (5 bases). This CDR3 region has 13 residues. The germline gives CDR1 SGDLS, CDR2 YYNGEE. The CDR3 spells CASSVDTGGEQHF. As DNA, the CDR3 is TGTGCCAGCAGCGTAGATACAGGCGGCGAGCAGCACTTC.

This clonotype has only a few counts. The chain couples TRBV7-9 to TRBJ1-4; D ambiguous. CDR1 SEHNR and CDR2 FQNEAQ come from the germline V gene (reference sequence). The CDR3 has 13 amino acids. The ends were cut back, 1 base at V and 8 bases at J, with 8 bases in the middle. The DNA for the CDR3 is TGTGCCAGCAGCTTAGGCGGAGGAGAAAAACTGTTTTTT. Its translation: CASSLGGGEKLFF.

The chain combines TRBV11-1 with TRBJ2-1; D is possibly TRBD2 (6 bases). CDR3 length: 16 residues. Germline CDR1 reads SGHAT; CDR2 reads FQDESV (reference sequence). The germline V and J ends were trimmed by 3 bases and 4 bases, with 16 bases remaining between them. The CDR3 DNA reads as TGTGCCAGCAGCTTTGCATCGACGGGAGCTTACAATGAGCAGTTCTTC. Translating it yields CASSFASTGAYNEQFF.

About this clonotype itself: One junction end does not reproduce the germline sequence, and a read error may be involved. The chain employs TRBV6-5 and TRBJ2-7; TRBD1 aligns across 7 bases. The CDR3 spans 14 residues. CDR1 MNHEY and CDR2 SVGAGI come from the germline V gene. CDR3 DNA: TGTGCCAACAGTTACAGGGGCCTCTTCTACGAGCAGTACTTC. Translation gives CANSYRGLFYEQYF.

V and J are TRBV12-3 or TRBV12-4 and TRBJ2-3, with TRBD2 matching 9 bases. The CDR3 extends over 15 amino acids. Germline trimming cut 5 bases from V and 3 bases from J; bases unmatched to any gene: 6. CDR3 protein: CASSIQREVTDTQYF. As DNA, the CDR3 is TGTGCCAGCAGTATCCAGCGGGAGGTAACAGATACGCAGTATTTT.

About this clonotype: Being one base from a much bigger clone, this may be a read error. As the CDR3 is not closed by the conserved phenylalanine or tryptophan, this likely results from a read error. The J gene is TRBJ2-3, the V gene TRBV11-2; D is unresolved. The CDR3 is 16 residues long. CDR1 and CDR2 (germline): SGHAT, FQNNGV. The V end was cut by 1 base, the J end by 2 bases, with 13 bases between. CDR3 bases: TGTGCCAGCAGCTTAGGAGCCGGAAGAGACACAGATACGCAGTATTCT. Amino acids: CASSLGAGRDTDTQYS.

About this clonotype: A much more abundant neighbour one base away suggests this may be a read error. The CDR3 region is CTSSFRQGRDTEAFF. The CDR3 coding sequence is TGTACCAGCAGCTTCCGACAAGGGCGGGACACTGAAGCTTTCTTT. The chain couples TRBV7-9 to TRBJ1-1; D call uncertain. The CDR3 contains 15 residues. Germline assignment: CDR1 SEHNR and CDR2 FQNEAQ (reference sequence).

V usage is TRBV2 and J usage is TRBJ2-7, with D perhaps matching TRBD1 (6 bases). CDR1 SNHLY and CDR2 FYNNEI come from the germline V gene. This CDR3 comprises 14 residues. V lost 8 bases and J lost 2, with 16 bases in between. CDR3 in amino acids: CASGDQGSTYEQYF. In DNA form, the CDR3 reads TGTGCCAGCGGGGACCAGGGGTCGACCTACGAGCAGTACTTC.

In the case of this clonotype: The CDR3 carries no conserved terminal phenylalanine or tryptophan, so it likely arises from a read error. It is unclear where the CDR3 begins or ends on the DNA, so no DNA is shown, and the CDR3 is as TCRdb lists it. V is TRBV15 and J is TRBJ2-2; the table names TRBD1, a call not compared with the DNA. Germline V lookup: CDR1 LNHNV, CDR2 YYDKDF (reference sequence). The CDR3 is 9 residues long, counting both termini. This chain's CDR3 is CATSRSRDS.

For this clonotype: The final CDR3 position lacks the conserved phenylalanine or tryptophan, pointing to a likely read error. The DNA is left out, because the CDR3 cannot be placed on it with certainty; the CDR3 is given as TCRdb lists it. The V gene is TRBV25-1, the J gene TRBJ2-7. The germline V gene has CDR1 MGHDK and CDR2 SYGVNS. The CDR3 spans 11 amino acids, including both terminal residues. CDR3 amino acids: CASSDQPRVKL.

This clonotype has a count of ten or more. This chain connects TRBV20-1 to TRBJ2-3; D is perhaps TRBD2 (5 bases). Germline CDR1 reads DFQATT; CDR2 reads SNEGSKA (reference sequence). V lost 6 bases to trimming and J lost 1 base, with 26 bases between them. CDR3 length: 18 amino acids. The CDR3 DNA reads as TGCAGTGCCACCCGAAACTCTGCCCCGGGGTACGGCACAGATACGCAGTATTTT. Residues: CSATRNSAPGYGTDTQYF.

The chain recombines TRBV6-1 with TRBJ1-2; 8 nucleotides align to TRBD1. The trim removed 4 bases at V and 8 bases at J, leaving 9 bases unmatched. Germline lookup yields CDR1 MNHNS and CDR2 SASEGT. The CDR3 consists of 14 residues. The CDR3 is CASSARQGRQGYTF. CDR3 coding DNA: TGTGCCAGCAGTGCGAGACAGGGGCGGCAAGGCTACACCTTC.

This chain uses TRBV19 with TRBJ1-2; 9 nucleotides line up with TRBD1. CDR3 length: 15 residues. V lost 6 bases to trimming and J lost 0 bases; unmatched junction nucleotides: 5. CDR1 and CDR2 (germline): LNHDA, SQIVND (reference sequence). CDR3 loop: CASRRRQGANYGYTF. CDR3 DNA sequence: TGTGCCAGTAGAAGAAGACAGGGGGCTAACTATGGCTACACCTTC. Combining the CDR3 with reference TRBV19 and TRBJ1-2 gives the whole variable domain DGGITQSPKYLFRKEGQNVTLSCEQNLNHDAMYWYRQDPGQGLRLIYYSQIVNDFQKGDIAEGYSVSREKKESFPLTVTSAQKNPTAFYLCASRRRQGANYGYTFGSGTRLTVV.

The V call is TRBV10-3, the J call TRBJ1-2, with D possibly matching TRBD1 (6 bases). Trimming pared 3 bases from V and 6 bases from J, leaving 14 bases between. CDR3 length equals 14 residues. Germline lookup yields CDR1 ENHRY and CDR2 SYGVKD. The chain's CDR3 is CAISDRDKAHGYTF. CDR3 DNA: TGTGCCATCAGTGACCGGGACAAGGCCCATGGCTACACCTTC.

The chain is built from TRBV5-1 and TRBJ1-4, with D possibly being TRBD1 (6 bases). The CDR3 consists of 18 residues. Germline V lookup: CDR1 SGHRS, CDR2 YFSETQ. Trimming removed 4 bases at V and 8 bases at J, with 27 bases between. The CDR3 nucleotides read TGCGCCAGCAGCCAAGCTCCCGCCTTACAGGGTCGGAAGGAAAAACTGTTTTTT. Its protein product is CASSQAPALQGRKEKLFF.

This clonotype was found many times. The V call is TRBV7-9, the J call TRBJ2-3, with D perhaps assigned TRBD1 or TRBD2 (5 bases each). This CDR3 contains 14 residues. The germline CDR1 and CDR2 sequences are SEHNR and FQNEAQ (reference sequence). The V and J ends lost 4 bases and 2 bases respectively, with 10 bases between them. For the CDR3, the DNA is TGTGCCAGCAGCTCCCGGGACCCCACAGATACGCAGTATTTT. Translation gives CASSSRDPTDTQYF.